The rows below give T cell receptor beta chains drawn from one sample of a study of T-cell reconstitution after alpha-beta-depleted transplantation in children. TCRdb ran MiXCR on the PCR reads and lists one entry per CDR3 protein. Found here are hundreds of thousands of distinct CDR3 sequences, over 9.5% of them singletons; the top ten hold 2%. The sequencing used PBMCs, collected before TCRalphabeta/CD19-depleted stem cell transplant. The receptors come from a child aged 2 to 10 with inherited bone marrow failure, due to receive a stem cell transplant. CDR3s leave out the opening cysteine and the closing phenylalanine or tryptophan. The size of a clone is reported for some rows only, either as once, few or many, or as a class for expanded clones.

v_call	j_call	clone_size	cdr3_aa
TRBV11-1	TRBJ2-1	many	ASIGVLGGHRSYNEQF
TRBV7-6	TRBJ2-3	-	ASSLASWGFTDTQY
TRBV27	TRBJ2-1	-	ASSLYGTSRPYNEQF
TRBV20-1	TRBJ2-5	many	SARPGEETQY
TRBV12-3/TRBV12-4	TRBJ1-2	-	ASSPRGHQEGYT
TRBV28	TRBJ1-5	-	ASSLPGSNQPQH
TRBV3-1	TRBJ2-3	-	ASSQDRTGIGGDTQY
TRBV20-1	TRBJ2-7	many	SASDRVYEQY
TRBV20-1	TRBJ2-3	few	SATGTGITDTQY
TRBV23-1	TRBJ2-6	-	ASRPYSSGANVLT
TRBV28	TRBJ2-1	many	ASSFKSGYNEQF
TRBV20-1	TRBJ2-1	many	SATSGYSYNEQF
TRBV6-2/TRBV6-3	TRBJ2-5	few	ASSTGGGDSETQY
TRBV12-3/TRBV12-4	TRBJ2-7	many	ASSLTGSGEQY
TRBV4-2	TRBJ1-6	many	ASSQERKDSPLH
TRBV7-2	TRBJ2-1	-	ASSFTPLAGGEQF
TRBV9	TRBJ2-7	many	ASSVAPGGAYEQY
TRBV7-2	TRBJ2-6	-	ASSANVSPGTAYSGANVLT
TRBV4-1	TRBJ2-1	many	ASSPLRSSYNEQF
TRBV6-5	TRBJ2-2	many	ASSYFLASLANTGELF
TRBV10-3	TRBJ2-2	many	AISETGLAGTGELF
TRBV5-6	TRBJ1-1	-	ASSLGQKNTEAF
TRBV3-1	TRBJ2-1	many	ASSQGPGLAAYNEQF
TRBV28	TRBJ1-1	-	ASSLWQSNTEAF
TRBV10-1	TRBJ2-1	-	ASSESEPGWNEQF
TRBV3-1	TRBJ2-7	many	ASSQGTVLAEPSYEQY